This T cell receptor beta chain was recovered during a study of shared clonotypes between healthy human individuals. Study context: Those who served as donors were a couple of women and three men between the ages of 18 and 49.

Measured with immunoSEQ multiplex PCR; TCRdb has only the in-frame clones, and not every one. The sample lists around 980,000 clones, around 82% occurring once. Comments on this clone: The antigen remains undetermined.

Deletions cut 2 bases from V and 4 bases from J, with 14 bases between. Germline V gene sequence: CDR1 GTSNPN, CDR2 SVGIG (reference sequence). The length of the CDR3 is 15 residues. Study-level findings and limits: Richness estimates generally favored naive over memory subsets.

The specimen was memory CD4+ T cells from PBMCs. Subset given: CD45RA-negative fraction. The rearrangement joins TRBV30 to TRBJ1-4; possible D gene TRBD1, 5 bases. This sequence originates from a man aged 18 to 29 in good health. Some clones in this sample may be carry-over from other donors' samples. Here the CDR3 reads CAWSTRTRDNEKLFF. The CDR3 DNA reads TGTGCCTGGAGTACCCGGACACGGGATAATGAAAAACTGTTTTTT.